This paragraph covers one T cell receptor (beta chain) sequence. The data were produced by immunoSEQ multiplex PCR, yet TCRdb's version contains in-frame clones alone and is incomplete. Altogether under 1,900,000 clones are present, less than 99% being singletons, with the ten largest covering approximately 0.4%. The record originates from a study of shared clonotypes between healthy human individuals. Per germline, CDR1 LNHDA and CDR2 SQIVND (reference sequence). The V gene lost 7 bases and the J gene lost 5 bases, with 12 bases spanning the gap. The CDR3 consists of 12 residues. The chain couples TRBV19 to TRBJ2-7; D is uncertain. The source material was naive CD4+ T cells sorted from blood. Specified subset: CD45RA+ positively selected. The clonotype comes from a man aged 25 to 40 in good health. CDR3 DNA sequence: TGTGCCAGTACTTCCTCTTTACACGAGCAGTACTTC. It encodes CASTSSLHEQYF.